Listed here is a single T cell receptor beta chain. Its matching antigen is unknown. The length of the CDR3 is 14 residues. Germline trimming cut 0 bases from V and 6 bases from J; bases unmatched to any gene: 5. Germline V gene lookup returns CDR1 SGHDT and CDR2 YYEEEE. The data were obtained in a study of molecular identifiers for immune sequencing clone quantification. Bulk TCR library preparation followed previously described methods with listed TCR primers. A single record per CDR3 protein comes from TCRdb applying MiXCR to the PCR reads. The repertoire holds 490,000 or so distinct CDR3 sequences, with around 23% as singletons. Naive CD8 T cells, phenotype CD8+CD4-CCR7+CD45RA+, were sorted. Study-wide findings and caveats: Jurkat TCR RNA from one cell was spiked into about a million naive cells, and it was reportedly detectable there.

This sequence joins TRBV5-6 and TRBJ2-5; 7 nucleotides agree with TRBD1. Sample: naive CD8+ T cells from blood, with Jurkat cell RNA spiked in. Described subset: FACS-sorted CD8+CD4-CCR7+CD45RA+ naive T cells. The TCR was taken from a human donor in good health. Some libraries in this study had Jurkat cell RNA spiked in. The CDR3 spells CASSLDRGFQTQYF. CDR3 DNA: TGTGCCAGCAGCTTGGACAGGGGTTTTCAGACCCAGTACTTC.